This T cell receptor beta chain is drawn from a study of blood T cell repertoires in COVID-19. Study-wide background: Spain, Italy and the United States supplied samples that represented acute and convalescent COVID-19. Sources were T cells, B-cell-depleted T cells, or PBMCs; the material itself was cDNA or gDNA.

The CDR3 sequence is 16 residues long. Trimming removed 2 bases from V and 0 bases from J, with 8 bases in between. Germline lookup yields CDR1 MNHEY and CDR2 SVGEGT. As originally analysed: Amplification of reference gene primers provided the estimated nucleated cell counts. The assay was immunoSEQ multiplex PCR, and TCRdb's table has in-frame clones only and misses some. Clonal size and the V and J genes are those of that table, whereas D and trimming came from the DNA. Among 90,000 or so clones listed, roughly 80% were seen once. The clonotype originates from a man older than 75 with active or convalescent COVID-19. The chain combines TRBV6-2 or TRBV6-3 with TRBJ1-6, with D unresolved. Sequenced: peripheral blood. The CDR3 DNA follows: TGTGCCAGCAGTTACCGACTGAGCTCCTATAATTCACCCCTCCACTTT. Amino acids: CASSYRLSSYNSPLHF.